This T cell receptor beta chain was identified during a study of Graves' ophthalmopathy and Graves' hyperthyroidism. Beta-chain TCR CDR3 regions were amplified from RNA transcripts. The workflow started with a first-round RT-PCR run with HTBI primers and then moved on to a second-round multiplex PCR. TCRdb reanalysed the multiplex PCR reads using MiXCR and keeps one entry per CDR3 protein. This sample yields 560,000 or so distinct CDR3 sequences, of which 39% are seen a single time; about 4% belongs to the top ten. This clonotype was counted between two and nine times. The CDR3 loop spans 13 amino acids. Between the trimmed V and J ends, which lost 4 bases and 10 bases, there was a span of 15 bases. Germline V gene data show CDR1 as SGHKS and CDR2 as YYEKEE (reference sequence). Ages of hyperthyroidism patients ran from 18 to 65, and their diagnoses were new, under 2 months' duration. In this cohort, patients with other autoimmune diseases, uncontrolled infections, pregnancy or lactation were excluded.

The TCR was taken from an adult man with Graves' hyperthyroidism. The chain carries TRBV5-5 and TRBJ1-5; TRBD1 is a possible D gene (6 bases). Sequenced input: peripheral blood or thyroid tissue (not recorded which). The CDR3 DNA reads TGTGCCAGCAGCCCCCGGCAGGGACACCCCCAGCATTTT. Amino acid sequence: CASSPRQGHPQHF.